The clone carrying this TCR beta chain was counted many times. Antigen unknown. The source of the sample is a study of T cells after yellow fever vaccination. Across the study: Where fractions had low cell numbers, libraries were prepared from them with the SMART-Seq v4 Ultra Low Input RNA kit. Broader study findings: After the booster, over 95% of CD4 and 88% of CD8 primary-response clones were re-detected. Overall, a small share of clonotypes was seen in both CD4 and CD8 compartments.

Unmatched junction bases numbered 4, after V lost 3 bases and J lost 6 bases. Germline CDR1 reads KGHSH; CDR2 reads LQKENI. The CDR3 runs 15 residues. TCRdb fed the 5' RACE reads into MiXCR, producing one record per CDR3 protein. The sample records 170,000 or so distinct CDR3 sequences, 6.2% being singletons. Sequences were derived from CD4+ T cells sorted from PBMCs, sampled on the day of the first yellow fever vaccination. This chain connects TRBV18 to TRBJ2-3; 12 nucleotides agree with TRBD1. This receptor was taken from a man aged 18 to 35 who received the YFV17D yellow fever vaccine. CDR3 coding DNA: TGTGCCAGCTCACCTCCGGGACAGGGGGCGGATACGCAGTATTTT. Its protein product is CASSPPGQGADTQYF.